Listed below are T cell receptor beta chains from one sample, sequenced in a study of blood T cell repertoires in COVID-19. Assay: immunoSEQ multiplex PCR; the TCRdb copy retains only in-frame clones and omits some. The sample carries a few hundred thousand clones, more than 75% recorded once. The sample consisted of PBMCs or T cells enriched from blood (not recorded which). The receptors here all came from a woman under 30 who had recovered from COVID-19. The CDR3 runs from the conserved cysteine through the conserved F or W. Expanded clones get a size class; other rows say once, few or many, or leave the size out.

abundance | j_gene | v_gene | CDR3aa
. | TRBJ1-2 | TRBV5-1 | CASSPVPTVNYGYTF
. | TRBJ1-5 | TRBV5-5 | CASSLDWGDYQPQHF
. | TRBJ1-5 | TRBV5-6 | CASSLLRGNQPQHF
few | TRBJ2-2 | TRBV28 | CASSSPSTGSDTGELFF
. | TRBJ1-2 | TRBV19 | CASSIDRAYGYTF
. | TRBJ1-1 | TRBV6-5 | CASSPGTVLTEAFF
. | TRBJ1-1 | TRBV27 | CASTPFGQARNTEAFF
. | TRBJ1-4 | TRBV6-5 | CASSWGIKNEKLFF
. | TRBJ2-7 | TRBV30 | CAWSTGRPYEQYF
. | TRBJ1-1 | TRBV6-4 | CASSDGANTEAFF
. | TRBJ2-3 | TRBV10-3 | CAISVGAAMGTDTQYF
. | TRBJ1-1 | TRBV19 | CASSPGTGGRNTEAFF
. | TRBJ1-5 | TRBV30 | CAWSGQGAIGRQPQHF
. | TRBJ1-1 | TRBV18 | CASSPPGRGSNTEAFF
. | TRBJ2-7 | TRBV5-1 | CASSFQGAFYEQYF
once | TRBJ1-5 | TRBV4-2 | CASSQDRDQPQHF
. | TRBJ1-5 | TRBV19 | CASNVALRGNQPQHF
. | TRBJ1-4 | TRBV6-5 | CASSPRGKNEKLFF
. | TRBJ2-7 | TRBV30 | CAWSVPRQVSYEQYF
. | TRBJ2-1 | TRBV2 | CASSSGLGLWQFF
. | TRBJ2-1 | TRBV6-5 | CASGEFYMDEQFF
. | TRBJ1-2 | TRBV20-1 | CSASEGQTYGYTF
. | TRBJ1-2 | TRBV4-1 | CASSQVLGGTPGDGYTF